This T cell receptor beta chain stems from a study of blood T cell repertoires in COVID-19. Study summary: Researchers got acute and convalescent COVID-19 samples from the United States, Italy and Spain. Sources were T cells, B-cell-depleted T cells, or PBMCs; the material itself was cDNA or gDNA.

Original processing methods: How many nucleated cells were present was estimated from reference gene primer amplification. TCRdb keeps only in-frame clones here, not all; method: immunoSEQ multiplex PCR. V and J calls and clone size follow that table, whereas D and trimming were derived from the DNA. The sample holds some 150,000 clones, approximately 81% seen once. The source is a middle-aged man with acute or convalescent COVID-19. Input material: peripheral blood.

DNA for the CDR3: TGTGCCAGCAGCGTAGGACAGGGCGCCTACGAGCAGTACTTC. Amino acids: CASSVGQGAYEQYF. This chain joins TRBV9 and TRBJ2-7; 7 bases match TRBD1. Germline V gene lookup returns CDR1 SGDLS and CDR2 YYNGEE. The CDR3 spans 14 residues. With V trimmed by 0 bases and J by 2 bases, 2 bases remained unmatched.